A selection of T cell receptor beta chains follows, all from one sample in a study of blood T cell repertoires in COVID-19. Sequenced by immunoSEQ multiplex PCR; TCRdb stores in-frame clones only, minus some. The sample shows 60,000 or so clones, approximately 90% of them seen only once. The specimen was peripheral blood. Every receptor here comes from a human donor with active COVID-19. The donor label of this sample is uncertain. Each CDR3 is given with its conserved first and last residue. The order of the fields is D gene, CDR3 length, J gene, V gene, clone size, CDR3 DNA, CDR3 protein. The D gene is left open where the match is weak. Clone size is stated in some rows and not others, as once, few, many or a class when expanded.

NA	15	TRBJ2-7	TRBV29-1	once	TGCAGCGTTGAAGATCGAGGACACTCAGACTACGAGCAGTACTTC	CSVEDRGHSDYEQYF
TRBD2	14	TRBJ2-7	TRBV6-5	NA	TGTGCCAGCAGTTTTAGCGGGAGCTCCTACGAGCAGTACTTC	CASSFSGSSYEQYF
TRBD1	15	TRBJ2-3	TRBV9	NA	TGTGCCAGCAGCTCTCGGGACAGGGCAACAGATACGCAGTATTTT	CASSSRDRATDTQYF
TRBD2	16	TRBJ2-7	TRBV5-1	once	TGCGCCAGCAGTCCCCTGACTAGCGGGTCGTCCTACGAGCAGTACTTC	CASSPLTSGSSYEQYF
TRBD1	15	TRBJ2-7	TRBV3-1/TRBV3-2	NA	TGTGCCAGCAGCCCCCGGGACAGGGGTCTCTACGAGCAGTACTTC	CASSPRDRGLYEQYF
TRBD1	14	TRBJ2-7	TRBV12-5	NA	TGTGCTAGTGGTCAAGGACAGGGGGCGATCGAGCAGTACTTC	CASGQGQGAIEQYF
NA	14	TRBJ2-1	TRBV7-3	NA	TGTGCCAGCAGCTCAGGGTTCTCCTACAATGAGCAGTTCTTC	CASSSGFSYNEQFF
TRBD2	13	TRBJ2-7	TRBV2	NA	TGTGCCAGCAGGCGGGACTACTCCTACGAGCAGTACTTC	CASRRDYSYEQYF
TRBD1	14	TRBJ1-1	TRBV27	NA	TGTGCCATCCTTCCGACAGGGGGTGACACTGAAGCTTTCTTT	CAILPTGGDTEAFF
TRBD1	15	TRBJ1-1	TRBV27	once	TGTGCCAGCAGCAACCCCGGGACAGAGAACACTGAAGCTTTCTTT	CASSNPGTENTEAFF
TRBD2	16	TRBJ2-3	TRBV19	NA	TGTGCCAGTAGACCGACTAGCGGAGGCGGGACAGATACGCAGTATTTT	CASRPTSGGGTDTQYF